The T cell receptor (beta chain) described here comes from a study of blood T cell repertoires in COVID-19. Study as a whole: The analysed material was cDNA or gDNA that came from T cells, B-cell-depleted T cells, or PBMCs.

The method was immunoSEQ multiplex PCR; TCRdb's version includes in-frame clones alone and lacks a portion of them. The sample lists about 310,000 clones, 90% seen once, with around 0.93% in the top ten. The CDR3 has 13 amino acids. The germline V gene encodes CDR1 MRHNA and CDR2 SNTAGT. V was shortened by 5 bases and J by 3 bases, with 8 bases between the two germline ends. The sample was peripheral blood. The chain employs TRBV6-4 and TRBJ1-5, with unresolved D. The TCR originated in a woman aged 35 to 49 with COVID-19, enrolled during active disease. CDR3 DNA sequence: TGTGCCAGCAGTTACGAGGTCAATCAGCCCCAGCATTTT. This gives the protein CASSYEVNQPQHF.